A selection of T cell receptor beta chains follows, all from one sample in a study of shared clonotypes between healthy human individuals. Repertoires were generated with immunoSEQ multiplex PCR, while TCRdb's copy carries only in-frame clones and drops some. Of some 2,100,000 clones listed, 85% to 95% are singletons. Material: naive CD8+ T cells from PBMCs. The source is a man aged 18 to 30 in good health. Some clones in this sample may be carry-over from other donors' samples. The CDR3 runs from the conserved cysteine through the conserved F or W. Each record gives: clone size, J gene, V gene, D gene, CDR3 DNA, CDR3 protein. D genes are given only for firm matches. Some rows have no size entry. The others give once, few or many, or a class for an expanded clone.

clone size: -; J gene: TRBJ1-3; V gene: TRBV5-6; D gene: -; CDR3 DNA: TGTGCCAGCAGCTTGAACCCTGGAAACACCATATATTTT; CDR3 protein: CASSLNPGNTIYF
clone size: -; J gene: TRBJ1-4; V gene: TRBV10-1; D gene: -; CDR3 DNA: TGCGCCAGCAGTGAGTGGAATGGAGAAAAACTGTTTTTT; CDR3 protein: CASSEWNGEKLFF
clone size: -; J gene: TRBJ1-1; V gene: TRBV30; D gene: -; CDR3 DNA: TGTGCCTGGAGTGTGGGCCACTCTGAAGCTTTCTTT; CDR3 protein: CAWSVGHSEAFF
clone size: few; J gene: TRBJ2-7; V gene: TRBV19; D gene: -; CDR3 DNA: TGTGCCAGTAGTATAGACGCGTCCTACGAGCAGTACTTC; CDR3 protein: CASSIDASYEQYF
clone size: -; J gene: TRBJ1-1; V gene: TRBV7-6; D gene: TRBD1; CDR3 DNA: TGTGCCAGCAGCCTAGGGGGCTCAGGGACTGAAGCTTTCTTT; CDR3 protein: CASSLGGSGTEAFF
clone size: -; J gene: TRBJ2-1; V gene: TRBV4-3; D gene: TRBD2; CDR3 DNA: TGCGCCAGCAGCCACGGACTAGCGGGAGTCTATGAGCAGTTCTTC; CDR3 protein: CASSHGLAGVYEQFF
clone size: -; J gene: TRBJ2-1; V gene: TRBV27; D gene: -; CDR3 DNA: TGTGCCAGCAGTCCCGCCCAGGGGGAGGTAAATGAGCAGTTCTTC; CDR3 protein: CASSPAQGEVNEQFF
clone size: -; J gene: TRBJ1-1; V gene: TRBV30; D gene: -; CDR3 DNA: TGTGCCTGGAGTGTTTTTGAGGGGACTGCACCTGAAGCTTTCTTT; CDR3 protein: CAWSVFEGTAPEAFF
clone size: once; J gene: TRBJ1-1; V gene: TRBV5-1; D gene: -; CDR3 DNA: TGCGCCAGCAGCCAAGGACGGCTAAACACTGAAGCTTTCTTT; CDR3 protein: CASSQGRLNTEAFF
clone size: -; J gene: TRBJ1-4; V gene: TRBV2; D gene: -; CDR3 DNA: TGTGCCAGGGAGGGATTTGGGGCAGAAAAACTGTTTTTT; CDR3 protein: CAREGFGAEKLFF
clone size: -; J gene: TRBJ2-1; V gene: TRBV9; D gene: -; CDR3 DNA: TGTGCCAGCAGCGGTGCCAGCTCCTACAATGAGCAGTTCTTC; CDR3 protein: CASSGASSYNEQFF
clone size: -; J gene: TRBJ2-7; V gene: TRBV7-9; D gene: -; CDR3 DNA: TGTGCCAGCAGCCCCGGATGGTACGAGCAGTACTTC; CDR3 protein: CASSPGWYEQYF
clone size: -; J gene: TRBJ1-2; V gene: TRBV27; D gene: TRBD1; CDR3 DNA: TGTGCCAGCAGTCCCCTACAGGGGGAGGCTAACTATGGCTACACCTTC; CDR3 protein: CASSPLQGEANYGYTF
clone size: -; J gene: TRBJ2-5; V gene: TRBV7-3; D gene: -; CDR3 DNA: TGTGCCAGCAGCTTAACAGGAGGGGAGACCCAGTACTTC; CDR3 protein: CASSLTGGETQYF
clone size: -; J gene: TRBJ2-7; V gene: TRBV9; D gene: -; CDR3 DNA: TGTGCCAGCAGCGGCCCTCGGGACGAATCCTACGAGCAGTACTTC; CDR3 protein: CASSGPRDESYEQYF
clone size: -; J gene: TRBJ1-1; V gene: TRBV7-9; D gene: -; CDR3 DNA: TGTGCCAGCAGCTTAGGCTCATTAAAAATGAACACTGAAGCTTTCTTT; CDR3 protein: CASSLGSLKMNTEAFF
clone size: -; J gene: TRBJ2-7; V gene: TRBV11-2; D gene: -; CDR3 DNA: TGTGCCAGCAGCTTAAACCCCGACAGATTGGCCTACGAGCAGTACTTC; CDR3 protein: CASSLNPDRLAYEQYF
clone size: -; J gene: TRBJ1-2; V gene: TRBV7-9; D gene: TRBD1; CDR3 DNA: TGTGCCAGCAGCTTCCAGGGGGCCTACTATGGCTACACCTTC; CDR3 protein: CASSFQGAYYGYTF
clone size: -; J gene: TRBJ2-1; V gene: TRBV15; D gene: -; CDR3 DNA: TGTGCCACCAGCAGAGATAGGAGCGACATCCCCTACAATGAGCAGTTCTTC; CDR3 protein: CATSRDRSDIPYNEQFF
clone size: -; J gene: TRBJ2-2; V gene: TRBV5-1; D gene: TRBD2; CDR3 DNA: TGCGCCAGCAGCTTGGTTTCTCTCCTGACTAGCGGGAGGGGTGCCGGGGAGCTGTTTTTT; CDR3 protein: CASSLVSLLTSGRGAGELFF
clone size: once; J gene: TRBJ2-7; V gene: TRBV27; D gene: TRBD2; CDR3 DNA: TGTGCCAGCAGCCTAGACGGGACTAGCGGGAGGGTCGAGCAGTACTTC; CDR3 protein: CASSLDGTSGRVEQYF
clone size: few; J gene: TRBJ2-7; V gene: TRBV28; D gene: TRBD1; CDR3 DNA: TGTGCCAGCAGTTTAGTGGGACAGGGCTACGAGCAGTACTTC; CDR3 protein: CASSLVGQGYEQYF
clone size: -; J gene: TRBJ2-5; V gene: TRBV21-1; D gene: -; CDR3 DNA: TGTGCCAGCAGCATATTGGGCAAAGTGTGGGAGACCCAGTACTTC; CDR3 protein: CASSILGKVWETQYF
clone size: -; J gene: TRBJ2-3; V gene: TRBV28; D gene: TRBD1; CDR3 DNA: TGTGCCAGCAGTTCCCGACAGGGGGCGGTGGCAGATACGCAGTATTTT; CDR3 protein: CASSSRQGAVADTQYF
clone size: -; J gene: TRBJ1-1; V gene: TRBV7-2; D gene: -; CDR3 DNA: TGTGCCAGCAGCCCCCCCTTGAGCGGCACTGAAGCTTTCTTT; CDR3 protein: CASSPPLSGTEAFF
clone size: -; J gene: TRBJ2-7; V gene: TRBV29-1; D gene: -; CDR3 DNA: TGCAGCGCCCTCGGGCAGGGGAGCTCCTACGAGCAGTACTTC; CDR3 protein: CSALGQGSSYEQYF
clone size: -; J gene: TRBJ1-2; V gene: TRBV5-6; D gene: -; CDR3 DNA: TGTGCCAGCAGCTTGGGGGGAGGTTCGGACTACACCTTC; CDR3 protein: CASSLGGGSDYTF
clone size: -; J gene: TRBJ2-7; V gene: TRBV5-1; D gene: TRBD1; CDR3 DNA: TGCGCCAGCAGCTTTACGGGACAGGAAAACCACTACGAGCAGTACTTC; CDR3 protein: CASSFTGQENHYEQYF
clone size: -; J gene: TRBJ2-2; V gene: TRBV4-1; D gene: -; CDR3 DNA: TGCGCCAGCAGCCAAGCGCTAACCGGGGAGCTGTTTTTT; CDR3 protein: CASSQALTGELFF
clone size: once; J gene: TRBJ2-7; V gene: TRBV27; D gene: -; CDR3 DNA: TGTGCCAGCAGGGACCGGGACTCTCCCTACGAGCAGTACTTC; CDR3 protein: CASRDRDSPYEQYF
clone size: -; J gene: TRBJ1-5; V gene: TRBV19; D gene: -; CDR3 DNA: TGTGCCAGTAACGAGGGACTTGGCAATCAGCCCCAGCATTTT; CDR3 protein: CASNEGLGNQPQHF
clone size: -; J gene: TRBJ2-7; V gene: TRBV9; D gene: -; CDR3 DNA: TGTGCCAGCAGCGTAGTGTCGGGGGACGAGCAGTACTTC; CDR3 protein: CASSVVSGDEQYF
clone size: -; J gene: TRBJ1-1; V gene: TRBV9; D gene: TRBD1; CDR3 DNA: TGTGCCAGCAGCCCAGGGACAGGGGTGGTGTCTGAAGCTTTCTTT; CDR3 protein: CASSPGTGVVSEAFF
clone size: -; J gene: TRBJ2-3; V gene: TRBV5-4; D gene: TRBD2; CDR3 DNA: TGTGCCAGCAGCGAGAAACCGGGACTAGCGGGAGGGCTTACAGATACGCAGTATTTT; CDR3 protein: CASSEKPGLAGGLTDTQYF
clone size: once; J gene: TRBJ1-5; V gene: TRBV28; D gene: TRBD1; CDR3 DNA: TGTGCCAGCAGCCCCCGGGACAGGGACGATAGCAATCAGCCCCAGCATTTT; CDR3 protein: CASSPRDRDDSNQPQHF